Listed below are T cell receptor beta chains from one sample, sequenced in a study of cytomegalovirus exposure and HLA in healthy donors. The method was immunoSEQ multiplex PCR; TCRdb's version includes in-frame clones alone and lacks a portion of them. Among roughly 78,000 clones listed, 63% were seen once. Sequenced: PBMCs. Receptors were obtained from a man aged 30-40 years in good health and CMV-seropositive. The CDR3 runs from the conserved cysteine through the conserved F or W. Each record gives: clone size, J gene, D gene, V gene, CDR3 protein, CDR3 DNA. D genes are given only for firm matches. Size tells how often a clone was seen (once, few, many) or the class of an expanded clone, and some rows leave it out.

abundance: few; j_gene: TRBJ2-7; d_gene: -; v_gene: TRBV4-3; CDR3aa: CASSQDVGTPSYEQYF; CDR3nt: TGCGCCAGCAGCCAAGATGTGGGGACACCCTCCTACGAGCAGTACTTC
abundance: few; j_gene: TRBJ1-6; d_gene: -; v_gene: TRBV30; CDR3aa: CAWSVGRKSPLHF; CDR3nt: TGTGCCTGGAGTGTCGGGAGAAAATCACCCCTCCACTTT
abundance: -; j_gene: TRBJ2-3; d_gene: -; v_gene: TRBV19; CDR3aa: CASSMERDTSTDTQYF; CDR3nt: TGTGCCAGTAGTATGGAAAGGGACACCTCCACAGATACGCAGTATTTT
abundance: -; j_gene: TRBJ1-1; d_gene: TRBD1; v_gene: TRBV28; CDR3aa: CASRTTGLNTEAFF; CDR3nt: TGTGCCAGCAGAACGACAGGGCTGAACACTGAAGCTTTCTTT
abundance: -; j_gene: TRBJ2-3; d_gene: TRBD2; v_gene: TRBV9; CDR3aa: CASSVAASGGTDTQYF; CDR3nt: TGTGCCAGCAGCGTAGCGGCTAGCGGGGGCACAGATACGCAGTATTTT
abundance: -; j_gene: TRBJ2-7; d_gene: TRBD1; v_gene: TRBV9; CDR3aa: CASSVGLGQGFYEQYF; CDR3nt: TGTGCCAGCAGCGTAGGTCTCGGACAGGGGTTCTACGAGCAGTACTTC
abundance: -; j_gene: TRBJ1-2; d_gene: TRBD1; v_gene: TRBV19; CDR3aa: CASSTTGTGDGYTF; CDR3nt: TGTGCCAGTAGTACCACCGGGACAGGGGATGGCTACACCTTC
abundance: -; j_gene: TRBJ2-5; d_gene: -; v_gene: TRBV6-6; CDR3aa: CASSSRDSRYETQYF; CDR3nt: TGTGCCAGCAGTTCCCGGGACTCCCGGTATGAGACCCAGTACTTC
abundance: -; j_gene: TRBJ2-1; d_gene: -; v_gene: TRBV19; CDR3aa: CASSMATTGEQFF; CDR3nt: TGTGCCAGTAGTATGGCAACGACTGGGGAGCAGTTCTTC
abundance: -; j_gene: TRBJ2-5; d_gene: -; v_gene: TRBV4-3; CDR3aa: CASSQETPGVFSRRGQETQYF; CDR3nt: TGCGCCAGCAGCCAAGAGACCCCAGGGGTTTTTAGTCGACGGGGCCAAGAGACCCAGTACTTC
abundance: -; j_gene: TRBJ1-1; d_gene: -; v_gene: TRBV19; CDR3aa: CASSSREVNTEAFF; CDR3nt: TGTGCCAGTAGTAGTCGAGAGGTGAACACTGAAGCTTTCTTT
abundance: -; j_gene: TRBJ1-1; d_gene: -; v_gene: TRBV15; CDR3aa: CATSRDGGLGDTEAFF; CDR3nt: TGTGCCACCAGCAGAGACGGGGGGCTGGGGGACACTGAAGCTTTCTTT